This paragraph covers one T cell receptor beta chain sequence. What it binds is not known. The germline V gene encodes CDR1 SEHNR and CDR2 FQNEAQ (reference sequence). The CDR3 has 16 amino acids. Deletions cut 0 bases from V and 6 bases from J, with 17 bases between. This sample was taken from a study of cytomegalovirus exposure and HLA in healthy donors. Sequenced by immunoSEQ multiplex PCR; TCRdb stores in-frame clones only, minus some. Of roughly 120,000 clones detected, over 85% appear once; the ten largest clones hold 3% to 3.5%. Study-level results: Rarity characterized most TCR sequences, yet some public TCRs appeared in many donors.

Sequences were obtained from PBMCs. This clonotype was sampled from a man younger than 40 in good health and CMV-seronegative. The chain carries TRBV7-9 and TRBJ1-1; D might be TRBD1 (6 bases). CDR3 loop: CASSLAGEQGIPEAFF. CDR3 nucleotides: TGTGCCAGCAGCTTAGCGGGGGAACAGGGAATCCCTGAAGCTTTCTTT.